Described below is a single TCR beta chain sequence and its context. This clone was observed a single time. Its antigen is still unknown. The input lacks base qualities; no much larger clone sits a single base away. This sample was included in a study of blood T cell repertoires in COVID-19 (dated by TCRdb to about 2020). As for the study more broadly: Collaborator samples came from the United States, Italy and Spain and covered acute and convalescent phases of COVID-19. The prospective study material was composed of cDNA or gDNA derived from T cells, B-cell-depleted T cells, or PBMCs. Subjects who had been exposed to COVID-19, were actively infected with it, or had recovered from it provided the deeply sampled blood TCRbeta repertoires that made up the dataset. The repertoires were released in a freely available public database intended as a resource for research on the immune response to SARS-CoV-2. Samples were obtained from the ongoing ImmuneRACE study (first 160 participants) and from 1,254 subjects provided by 6 global collaborators. Nearly every sample came with metadata listing a de-identified subject ID, COVID-19 status, age in years and sex. Where available, HLA class I and class II types were obtained from metadata supplied by the sample provider rather than from assay-based typing.

The investigation overall reported the following: Clinical and demographic metadata were provided uncurated, with the amount varying by source and participant.

TCRbeta CDR3 regions were amplified from genomic DNA by means of the immunoSEQ Assay, a bias-controlled multiplex PCR. On the authors' methods: The number of nucleated cells in each sample was estimated by amplification of reference gene primers within the assay. To quantify the absolute abundance of each unique TCRbeta CDR3 rearrangement, sequence reads were collapsed and filtered. For each sample, productive Simpson clonality was calculated by taking the square root of Simpson's diversity index across productive rearrangements. Not all clones reach the TCRdb copy of this immuneACCESS table, which keeps in-frame sequences only. Checked studies attribute under half of the gap to unresolved V genes and leave the rest unexplained. V, J and clone size are taken as reported in that table, and D and trimming were inferred from the DNA itself. This sample has about 54,000 clones in its table, and approximately 85% of those were observed once. In total, the top ten clones hold about an eighth of the sample.

The CDR3, cysteine through phenylalanine, is 15 amino acids long. Of all the DNA, just the CDR3 is kept, 45 bases in frame from base 1. CDR1 SGHTA and CDR2 FQGNSA were looked up in the germline V gene. Trimming leaves V shorter by 4 bases and J shorter by 3 bases, with the junction holding 5 bases beyond the gene matches. The collaborating institutions used their own protocols to collect whole blood in K2EDTA tubes. For TCRbeta analysis, collaborators shipped samples in one of three forms: frozen whole blood, isolated PBMCs, or DNA extracted from either of those sample types. The specimen was peripheral blood. The chain is encoded by TRBV7-2 joined to TRBJ2-1; TRBD2 agrees with 8 junctional bases. This clonotype was obtained from a human donor in a cohort sampled during active COVID-19. The DNA sequence is as follows: TGTGCCAGCAGCTGGGGACTAGGGGGCTACAATGAGCAGTTCTTC. This yields the protein CASSWGLGGYNEQFF.